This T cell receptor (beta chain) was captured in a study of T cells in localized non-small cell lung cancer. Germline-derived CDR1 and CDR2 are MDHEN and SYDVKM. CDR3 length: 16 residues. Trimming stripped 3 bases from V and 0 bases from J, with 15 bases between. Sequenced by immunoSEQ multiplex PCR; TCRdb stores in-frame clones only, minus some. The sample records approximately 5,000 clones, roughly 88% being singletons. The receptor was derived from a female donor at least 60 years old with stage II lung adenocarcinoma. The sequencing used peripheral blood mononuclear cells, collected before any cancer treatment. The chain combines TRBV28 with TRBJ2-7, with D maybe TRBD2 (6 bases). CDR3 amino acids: CASSLDGGVSSYEQYF. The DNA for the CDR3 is TGTGCCAGCAGTTTGGACGGGGGAGTTAGCTCCTACGAGCAGTACTTC. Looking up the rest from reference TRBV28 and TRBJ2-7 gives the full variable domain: DVKVTQSSRYLVKRTGEKVFLECVQDMDHENMFWYRQDPGLGLRLIYFSYDVKMKEKGDIPEGYSVSREKKERFSLILESASTNQTSMYLCASSLDGGVSSYEQYFGPGTRLTVT.